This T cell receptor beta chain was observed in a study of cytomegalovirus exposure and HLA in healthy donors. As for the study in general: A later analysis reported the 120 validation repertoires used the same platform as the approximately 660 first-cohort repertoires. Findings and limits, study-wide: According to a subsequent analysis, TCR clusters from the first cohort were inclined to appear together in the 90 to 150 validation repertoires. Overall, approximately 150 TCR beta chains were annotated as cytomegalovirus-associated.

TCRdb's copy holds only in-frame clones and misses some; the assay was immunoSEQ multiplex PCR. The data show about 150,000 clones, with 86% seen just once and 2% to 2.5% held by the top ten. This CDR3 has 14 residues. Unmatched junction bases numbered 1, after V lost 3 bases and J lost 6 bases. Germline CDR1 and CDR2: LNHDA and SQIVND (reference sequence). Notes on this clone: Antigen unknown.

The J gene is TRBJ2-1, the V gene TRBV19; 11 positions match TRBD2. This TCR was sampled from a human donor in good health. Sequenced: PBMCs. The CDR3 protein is CASSILAGGNEQFF. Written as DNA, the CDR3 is TGTGCCAGTAGTATCCTAGCGGGAGGCAATGAGCAGTTCTTC.